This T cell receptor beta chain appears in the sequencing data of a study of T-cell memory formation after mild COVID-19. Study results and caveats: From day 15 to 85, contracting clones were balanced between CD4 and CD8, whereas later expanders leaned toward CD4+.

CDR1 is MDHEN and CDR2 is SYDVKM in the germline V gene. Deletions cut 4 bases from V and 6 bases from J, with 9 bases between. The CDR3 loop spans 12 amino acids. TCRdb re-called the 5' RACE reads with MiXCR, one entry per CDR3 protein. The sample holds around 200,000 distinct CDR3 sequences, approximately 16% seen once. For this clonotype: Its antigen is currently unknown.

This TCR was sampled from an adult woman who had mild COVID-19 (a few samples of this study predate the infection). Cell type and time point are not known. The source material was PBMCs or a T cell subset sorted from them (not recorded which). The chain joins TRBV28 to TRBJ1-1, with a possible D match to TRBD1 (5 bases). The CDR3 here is CASSWGEAEAFF. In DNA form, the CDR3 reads TGTGCCAGCAGTTGGGGGGAGGCTGAAGCTTTCTTT. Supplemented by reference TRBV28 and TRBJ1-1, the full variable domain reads DVKVTQSSRYLVKRTGEKVFLECVQDMDHENMFWYRQDPGLGLRLIYFSYDVKMKEKGDIPEGYSVSREKKERFSLILESASTNQTSMYLCASSWGEAEAFFGQGTRLTVV.